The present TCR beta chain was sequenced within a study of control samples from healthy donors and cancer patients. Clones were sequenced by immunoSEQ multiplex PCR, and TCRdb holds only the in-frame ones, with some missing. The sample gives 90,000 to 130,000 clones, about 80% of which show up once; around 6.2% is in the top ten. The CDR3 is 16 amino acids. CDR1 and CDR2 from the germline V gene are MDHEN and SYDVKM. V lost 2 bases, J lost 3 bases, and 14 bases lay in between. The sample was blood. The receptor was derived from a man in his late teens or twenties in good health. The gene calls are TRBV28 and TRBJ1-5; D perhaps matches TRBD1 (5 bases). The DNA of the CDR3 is TGTGCCAGCAGTTTAGGTGTACAGGCACTCAATCAGCCCCAGCATTTT. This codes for CASSLGVQALNQPQHF.